This record concerns one T cell receptor (beta chain) sequence. This clonotype has just a few counts. What antigen it recognizes has not been identified. Base qualities were left out, and no much larger clone turns up one base away. This entry is derived from a study of human T cells and chemical hapten exposure (dated by TCRdb to the early 2020s). Background for the entire study: For sensitization, 2% DPC in acetone was applied to a roughly 2 cm by roughly 2 cm area of upper inner arm skin. Weekly therapeutic DPC doses were additionally applied to the scalp of patients throughout the roughly 23-week study period. Patch tests used Finn chambers with 0.01% DPC on the upper back, scored after 6 days by International Contact Dermatitis Research Group standards. The patient cohort, mostly female, included alopecia areata with under or over 50% scalp involvement, alopecia totalis and alopecia universalis. Libraries were pooled for sequencing, and variation in per-sample TCR yields was attributed mainly to small differences in library volumes within the pool. This study followed changes in the peripheral blood TCR repertoire in vivo during primary and secondary sensitization of alopecia patients to the hapten diphenylcyclopropenone (DPC). Patient blood was sampled pre-sensitization (week 0) and at 2, 6 and about 24 weeks after DPC sensitization. For TCR sequencing, blood came from approximately 29 alopecia patients at anywhere from one to four time points (pre-sensitization, 2, 6 and 24 weeks). General conclusions and limits of the study: After repeated subsampling, changes were observed in the strength of the expansion versus patch-test correlation and in the threshold at which the correlation became significant. Expanded TCRs formed significantly more large CDR3 similarity clusters than pre-sensitization or healthy control sets, consistent with antigen-driven responses. A positive correlation was found between the number of PT1 expanded TCRs and patch test score, with significance reached at thresholds 8, 16 and 32 but not 4. DPC sensitization did not change how many TCRs were above 1 in 1000 frequency, and no evidence was found of alterations in global repertoire structure. Because all patients had alopecia, a presumed autoimmune disease, the immune response of the patients might differ from that of healthy individuals.

What this sample's time point label stands for: patch test 2, 6 weeks after DPC sensitization. The treatment or condition label here, explained by the study, means: therapeutic diphenylcyclopropenone sensitization with weekly scalp DPC. Blood at each patch-test visit was drawn before the patch test was applied. To be eligible, patients had to be aged 18 to 70, diagnosed with alopecia and judged suitable for DPC therapy, while pregnant patients were excluded. Total RNA was extracted from unfractionated whole blood that had been collected in Tempus Blood RNA tubes. Trimming leaves V shorter by 3 bases and J shorter by 4 bases, with the junction holding 3 bases beyond the gene matches. Inclusive of the bounding cysteine and phenylalanine, the CDR3 is 15 residues long. Kept here is only the CDR3 DNA, which spans 45 bases and is read in frame from base 1. Per the germline V gene, SGDLS is the CDR1 and YYNGEE is the CDR2.

Library preparation employed RACE. Instrument used: NextSeq 500. During library preparation, unique molecular identifiers were attached to individual cDNA molecules so that TCRs could be counted in a quantitative, reproducible way. Both TCR alpha and TCR beta chains were sequenced from each blood RNA sample. Per the original workflow: Samples had a median of 95,638 TCRs, with a range from roughly 23,224 to 700,000. The Decombinator software suite was used to annotate the V, J and CDR3 of the TCR reads. For PS versus PT1 abundance plots, all samples were subsampled to the same number of TCRs (28,000). TCRs were defined as expanded if absent before sensitization and observed at least eight times at the 2-week time point. TCRdb reran the public reads through fastp at Q25 and MiXCR, keeping productive beta chains. For every CDR3 protein sequence, its rows merge into one entry that carries the most common genes and DNA. These V and J calls derive from TCRdb rather than the authors' analysis. The table for this sample lists around 75,000 distinct CDR3 sequences; 10% of them were counted only once. In total, the top ten clones hold around 6.8% of the sample.

The receptor comes from a woman between 50 and 59 years old with alopecia areata. Some clones in this sample may be carry-over from other donors' samples. Sample: whole blood, taken in connection with sensitization to the hapten diphenylcyclopropenone (DPC). The chain joins TRBV9 to TRBJ2-1; 11 bases in the junction line up with TRBD2. The CDR3 sequence is CASSGGLAVYNEQFF. The nucleotide sequence is TGTGCCAGCAGCGGGGGACTAGCGGTTTACAATGAGCAGTTCTTC.